This T cell receptor beta chain appears in the sequencing data of a study of regulatory T cells in long-lasting Graves disease. Construction of the TCR beta libraries employed iRepertoire HTBI primers in conjunction with Arm-PCR of CDR3 regions. MiXCR, run by TCRdb on the multiplex PCR reads, gives a single entry per CDR3 protein. The table shows some 250,000 distinct CDR3 sequences, with about 18% occurring only once. Study-level findings and limits: TCR diversity was lower in persistent than newly diagnosed Graves' disease.

Notes on this clonotype: What it binds is unknown.

The CDR3 is 16 amino acids. Germline CDR1 MNHNS, CDR2 SASEGT. Trimming stripped 6 bases from V and 6 bases from J, with 18 bases between. Time point described: newly diagnosed GD, antithyroid drugs for less than 3 months. From PBMCs, RNA was extracted and then used to make the TCR library. These same records also appear under a second study, on T cells in Graves' hyperthyroidism and ophthalmopathy.

The source material was peripheral blood mononuclear cells (PBMCs), sampled at new diagnosis, from a patient treated with antithyroid drugs. This chain links TRBV6-1 with TRBJ1-6, with no clear D. The clonotype originates from a woman between 25 and 40 years old with Graves disease. The CDR3 DNA sequence: TGTGCCAGCAGCCGCGCGGGGAGCGTGTCTAATTCACCCCTCCACTTT. Residues: CASSRAGSVSNSPLHF.